The clone carrying this T cell receptor beta chain appeared once. The antigen is unknown. CDR1 and CDR2 (germline): SNHLY, FYNNEI. The CDR3 has 15 amino acids. The V end was cut by 5 bases, the J end by 2 bases, with 16 bases between. The data derive from a study of OX40 agonist ivuxolimab in advanced cancers. As for the study in general: Six ivuxolimab dose levels, 0.01 to 10 mg/kg, were given intravenously every 2 weeks. Of the participants, around 43% had some prior anti-PD-1, anti-PD-L1 or anti-CTLA-4 therapy, which was allowed.

General observations from the study: There was clonal expansion of CD4+ and CD8+ blood T cells by week 6 at 0.1 to 3.0 mg/kg. On average, CD8+ T cells had more expanded clones than CD4+.

Sequenced by immunoSEQ multiplex PCR; TCRdb stores in-frame clones only, minus some. Here the sample spans about 23,000 clones, around four fifths being singletons. The specimen comprised CD4+ or CD8+ T cells sorted from blood, sampled in a trial of the OX40 agonist ivuxolimab. This rearrangement joins TRBV2 to TRBJ2-7, with D possibly TRBD1 on 6 matching bases. This clonotype was sampled from an adult with an advanced solid tumor such as melanoma, head and neck, liver or kidney cancer. CDR3 sequence (DNA): TGTGCCAGCAGTACTTACGGGACACAAACCTACGAGCAGTACTTC. Translating it yields CASSTYGTQTYEQYF. Full variable domain (outside the CDR3, taken from reference TRBV2 and TRBJ2-7): EPEVTQTPSHQVTQMGQEVILRCVPISNHLYFYWYRQILGQKVEFLVSFYNNEISEKSEIFDDQFSVERPDGSNFTLKIRSTKLEDSAMYFCASSTYGTQTYEQYFGPGTRLTVT.